This TCR beta chain emerged from a study of spatial heterogeneity in lung cancer. On the study more broadly: The study observed each unique TCR and UMI combination more than ten times on average in raw reads. General study results and limits: Follow-up blood showed ubiquitous expanded tumor TCRs less than blood at resection did.

This CDR3 spans 13 amino acids. CDR1 is DFQATT, CDR2 SNEGSKA, per germline (reference sequence). Trimming took 6 bases from V and 4 from J, leaving 16 bases between them. TCRdb re-called the 5' RACE reads through MiXCR, storing one row per CDR3 protein. The table includes around 2,500 distinct CDR3 sequences, roughly 30% detected once. This clonotype has a count of ten or more. Its antigen is undetermined. Regarding time point: sample taken at primary tumor resection. Unsorted whole RNA of tumor, nontumor lung or frozen PBMC was sequenced. This clonotype was obtained from a male donor with early-stage non-small cell lung cancer. The chain has TRBV20-1 and TRBJ2-7, with D tentatively TRBD2 (6 bases). This specimen was PBMCs, taken at surgery. CDR3 sequence reads: CSAWTGGGYEQYF. CDR3 bases: TGCAGTGCGTGGACGGGTGGGGGGTACGAGCAGTACTTC.